The 26 T cell receptor beta chains reported below all come from one sample, sequenced in a study of blood T cell repertoires in COVID-19. Data came from immunoSEQ multiplex PCR; TCRdb stores just in-frame clones and leaves some out. The repertoire holds around 250,000 clones, roughly nine tenths seen once, with more than 1% in the top ten. The sequenced sample consisted of PBMCs or T cells enriched from blood (not recorded which). The receptors here all came from a human donor in a cohort exposed to, infected with or recovered from COVID-19 (not recorded which). The donor label of this sample is uncertain.

V is TRBV2 and J is TRBJ2-1, with D perhaps matching TRBD2 (5 bases). V dropped 4 bases and J dropped 0 bases, with 10 bases sitting between them. CDR1 and CDR2 (germline): SNHLY, FYNNEI. The CDR3 consists of 15 residues. The CDR3 region has the DNA TGTGCCAGCAGTGCGGGGTTCAGCTCCTACAATGAGCAGTTCTTC. Its protein is CASSAGFSSYNEQFF.

The V and J genes are TRBV19 and TRBJ2-3, with a tentative D call TRBD2 (6 bases). CDR3 length: 14 residues. Deletions cut 9 bases from V and 0 bases from J, with 13 bases between. CDR1 and CDR2 from the germline V gene are LNHDA and SQIVND (reference sequence). DNA for the CDR3: TGTGCCAGCAAAACCGGGACTAGCACAGATACGCAGTATTTT. Translation gives CASKTGTSTDTQYF.

This chain connects TRBV10-3 to TRBJ1-3, with 8 positions matching TRBD1. This CDR3 has 16 residues. V was pared by 2 bases and J by 3 bases, with 6 bases of the junction left unmatched. In germline, CDR1 is ENHRY, CDR2 SYGVKD. The CDR3 nucleotides are TGTGCCATCAGTGAGCCAGGGACAGGAGGTGGAAACACCATATATTTT. It is translated as CAISEPGTGGGNTIYF.

This chain joins TRBV11-3 and TRBJ2-7, with TRBD1 matching over 8 bases. With V trimmed by 3 bases and J by 1 base, 8 bases remained unmatched. CDR1 and CDR2 from the germline V gene are SGHNT and YENEEA. This CDR3 has 16 residues. The CDR3 here is CASSLGQGAGSYEQYF. CDR3 nucleotides: TGTGCCAGCAGCTTGGGGCAGGGGGCCGGATCCTACGAGCAGTACTTC.

The rearrangement links TRBV5-1 to TRBJ1-1, with TRBD1 identical over 7 bases. This CDR3 comprises 14 residues. Germline assignment: CDR1 SGHRS and CDR2 YFSETQ. The V gene end was trimmed by 3 bases and the J gene end by 1 base; junction bases not matched to a gene: 3. The CDR3 here is CASSSGQTNTEAFF. CDR3 nucleotide sequence: TGCGCCAGCAGCTCGGGACAGACGAACACTGAAGCTTTCTTT.

The V and J genes are TRBV28 and TRBJ2-7; a weak D match, TRBD1 (6 bases). CDR3 length: 11 residues. V lost 8 bases and J 2 bases, leaving 7 bases between the germline ends. The germline gives CDR1 MDHEN, CDR2 SYDVKM. The CDR3 sequence: CASQGTYEQYF. DNA of the CDR3: TGTGCCAGCCAGGGGACCTACGAGCAGTACTTC. Supplemented by reference TRBV28 and TRBJ2-7, the full variable domain reads DVKVTQSSRYLVKRTGEKVFLECVQDMDHENMFWYRQDPGLGLRLIYFSYDVKMKEKGDIPEGYSVSREKKERFSLILESASTNQTSMYLCASQGTYEQYFGPGTRLTVT.

The gene calls are TRBV18 and TRBJ1-2, with 10 bases aligning to TRBD1. Germline loops: CDR1 KGHSH, CDR2 LQKENI. The CDR3 runs 14 residues. V lost 4 bases, J lost 2 bases, and 1 base stayed unmatched. CDR3 sequence reads: CASSRTGGNYGYTF. CDR3 DNA sequence: TGTGCCAGCTCACGGACAGGGGGGAACTATGGCTACACCTTC.

V gene TRBV7-9 combines with J gene TRBJ1-3, with a tentative D call TRBD1 (5 bases). The CDR3 is 14 amino acids. The V gene lost 5 bases and the J gene lost 0 bases, with 8 bases spanning the gap. The germline gives CDR1 SEHNR, CDR2 FQNEAQ (reference sequence). CDR3 loop: CASSRTFSGNTIYF. The CDR3 nucleotides are TGTGCCAGCAGCCGGACATTCTCTGGAAACACCATATATTTT.

This chain uses TRBV5-1 with TRBJ2-2; D not certain. In germline, CDR1 is SGHRS, CDR2 YFSETQ. This CDR3 region has 14 residues. V was pared by 7 bases and J by 2 bases, with 12 bases between. The CDR3 nucleotides are TGCGCCAGCCGAACTACACCCAACACCGGGGAGCTGTTTTTT. Protein product: CASRTTPNTGELFF. Full variable domain (missing parts from reference TRBV5-1 and TRBJ2-2): KAGVTQTPRYLIKTRGQQVTLSCSPISGHRSVSWYQQTPGQGLQFLFEYFSETQRNKGNFPGRFSGRQFSNSRSEMNVSTLELGDSALYLCASRTTPNTGELFFGEGSRLTVL.

The chain links TRBV24-1 to TRBJ2-3, with D maybe TRBD2 (5 bases). Germline assignment: CDR1 KGHDR and CDR2 SFDVKD. V gave up 4 bases and J gave up 0 bases, with 10 bases separating them. The CDR3 is 15 amino acids. The CDR3 spells CATSDQGLSTDTQYF. CDR3 in DNA: TGTGCCACCAGTGACCAAGGACTTAGCACAGATACGCAGTATTTT.

V and J are TRBV21-1 and TRBJ1-1; the listed D gene, TRBD1, was not tested against the DNA. TRBV21-1 counts as a pseudogene. The CDR3 is 16 residues long. Here the CDR3 DNA reads TGTGCCAGCAGTACCAGGGGGGATCACATGAACACTGAAGCTTTCTTT. As protein: CASSTRGDHMNTEAFF.

This chain joins TRBV9 and TRBJ1-3; the D gene is possibly TRBD1 (5 bases). CDR1 and CDR2 from the germline V gene are SGDLS and YYNGEE. The CDR3 is made up of 14 amino acids. V lost 4 bases and J 2 bases, leaving 10 bases between the germline ends. CDR3 DNA sequence: TGTGCCAGCAGCCCCACGGGGGCTGGAAACACCATATATTTT. Amino acids: CASSPTGAGNTIYF.

The rearrangement links TRBV18 to TRBJ1-5, with D unclear. The CDR3 has 14 amino acids. Deletions cut 3 bases from V and 3 bases from J, with 9 bases between. Germline CDR1 and CDR2: KGHSH and LQKENI. CDR3 sequence: CASSPRQVNQPQHF. The DNA of the CDR3 is TGTGCCAGCTCACCTCGCCAGGTCAATCAGCCCCAGCATTTT.

The genes are TRBV5-1 and TRBJ1-6; D is unclear. V shed 0 bases and J shed 7 bases, with 5 bases lying between them. Germline lookup yields CDR1 SGHRS and CDR2 YFSETQ. This CDR3 comprises 13 residues. CDR3 sequence reads: CASSLVRNSPLHF. CDR3 DNA sequence: TGCGCCAGCAGCTTGGTCCGGAATTCACCCCTCCACTTT.

This chain uses TRBV10-3 with TRBJ2-1; 8 bases are a match to TRBD2. Germline CDR1 and CDR2: ENHRY and SYGVKD. This CDR3 is built from 15 residues. J was trimmed by 8 bases and V by 11 bases; bases with no gene match: 17. The CDR3: CAGSEAGGAFDEQFF. CDR3 DNA: TGTGCCGGGAGCGAGGCCGGGGGGGCGTTTGATGAGCAGTTCTTC.

The chain recombines TRBV19 with TRBJ2-1; D is possibly TRBD2 (6 bases). The CDR3 totals 15 residues. V was trimmed by 5 bases and J by 3 bases, leaving 14 bases between them. Germline-derived CDR1 and CDR2 are LNHDA and SQIVND (reference sequence). For the CDR3, the DNA is TGTGCCAGTAGTCTAAACTCCGGGAGCTACAATGAGCAGTTCTTC. Encoded protein: CASSLNSGSYNEQFF.

The V call is TRBV30, the J call TRBJ1-2; no clear D gene. The V end was cut by 0 bases, the J end by 5 bases, with 16 bases between. CDR1 is GTSNPN and CDR2 is SVGIG in the germline V gene (reference sequence). This CDR3 is built from 15 residues. For the CDR3, the DNA is TGTGCCTGGAGTGTAGAAGTACCCGGGGATTATGGCTACACCTTC. It encodes CAWSVEVPGDYGYTF.

The rearrangement joins TRBV10-3 to TRBJ2-2; D unclear. V lost 8 bases and J lost 1, with 5 bases in between. The CDR3 extends over 12 amino acids. Germline lookup yields CDR1 ENHRY and CDR2 SYGVKD. The CDR3 protein is CAIGENTGELFF. The CDR3 DNA follows: TGTGCCATCGGAGAGAACACCGGGGAGCTGTTTTTT.

The rearrangement joins TRBV28 to TRBJ2-2; 7 bases map to TRBD1. Germline assignment: CDR1 MDHEN and CDR2 SYDVKM. V dropped 2 bases and J dropped 3; count of bases not matched to a gene: 3. CDR3 length: 15 residues. CDR3 in amino acids: CASSLLGQDTGELFF. CDR3 nucleotides: TGTGCCAGCAGTTTACTCGGACAGGACACCGGGGAGCTGTTTTTT.

The chain is built from TRBV4-1 and TRBJ1-5; D might be TRBD1 (6 bases). Germline CDR1 is MGHRA and CDR2 is YSYEKL. This CDR3 is built from 15 residues. With 5 bases removed from V and 5 bases from J, the gap between germline ends came to 16 bases. The chain's CDR3 is CASSSTGLGYQPQHF. CDR3 DNA: TGCGCCAGCAGCTCCACAGGGCTGGGGTATCAGCCCCAGCATTTT.

In this sample, this clone turned up once. The genes are TRBV24-1 and TRBJ1-1; D is perhaps TRBD1 (6 bases). With 3 bases removed from V and 9 bases from J, the gap between germline ends came to 7 bases. CDR3 length: 11 residues. CDR1 is KGHDR, CDR2 SFDVKD, per germline. In DNA form, the CDR3 reads TGTGCCACCAGTGATGGGGACAAAGCTTTCTTT. This sequence encodes CATSDGDKAFF.

The chain carries TRBV5-1 and TRBJ1-1; TRBD1 is a possible D gene (5 bases). Germline lookup yields CDR1 SGHRS and CDR2 YFSETQ. The CDR3 length is 14 residues. Trimming cost V 4 bases and J 1 base, with 11 bases left between them. The CDR3 reads CASSKDTPNTEAFF. The CDR3 coding sequence is TGCGCCAGCAGCAAGGACACACCGAACACTGAAGCTTTCTTT.

The chain combines TRBV6-5 with TRBJ1-4; TRBD1 matches 7 bases. V gave up 8 bases and J gave up 7 bases; unmatched junction bases: 10. Looked up from germline, CDR1 is MNHEY and CDR2 is SVGAGI. The CDR3 runs 14 residues. In DNA, the CDR3 is TGTGCCAGCCTTCGCGACAGGGCAGGTGAAAAACTGTTTTTT. Amino acid sequence: CASLRDRAGEKLFF.

The chain carries TRBV19 and TRBJ1-4; D may be TRBD1 (5 bases). Germline V gene data show CDR1 as LNHDA and CDR2 as SQIVND (reference sequence). The length of the CDR3 is 15 residues. V lost 4 bases, J lost 0 bases, and 9 bases lay in between. The CDR3 coding sequence is TGTGCCAGTAGTACCGGACATTCAACTAATGAAAAACTGTTTTTT. Its translation: CASSTGHSTNEKLFF. The full variable domain, with the rest looked up from reference TRBV19 and TRBJ1-4, is DGGITQSPKYLFRKEGQNVTLSCEQNLNHDAMYWYRQDPGQGLRLIYYSQIVNDFQKGDIAEGYSVSREKKESFPLTVTSAQKNPTAFYLCASSTGHSTNEKLFFGSGTQLSVL.

The gene calls are TRBV7-2 and TRBJ1-1; the D gene is possibly TRBD1 (5 bases). Trimming removed 7 bases at V and 4 bases at J, with 13 bases between. Looked up from germline, CDR1 is SGHTA and CDR2 is FQGNSA. The CDR3 sequence is 13 residues long. CDR3: CASTVAGFTEAFF. CDR3 sequence (DNA): TGTGCCAGCACCGTCGCAGGGTTCACTGAAGCTTTCTTT.

V gene TRBV9 combines with J gene TRBJ2-5, with unresolved D. This CDR3 contains 15 residues. With 0 bases removed from V and 3 bases from J, the gap between germline ends came to 12 bases. CDR1 and CDR2 from the germline V gene are SGDLS and YYNGEE. CDR3 region: CASSVDLSREETQYF. DNA of the CDR3: TGTGCCAGCAGCGTAGATCTTAGCCGTGAAGAGACCCAGTACTTC.